This paragraph reports one TCR beta chain. The antigen remains undetermined. The data belong to a study of OX40 agonist ivuxolimab in advanced cancers. Study background: Ivuxolimab was administered intravenously to patients at 0.01 to 10 mg/kg every 2 weeks.

V was pared by 0 bases and J by 1 base, with 14 bases between. The CDR3 covers 17 residues. CDR1 and CDR2 (germline): SNHLY, FYNNEI. Broader study findings: CD4+ and CD8+ T cells in blood underwent clonal expansion by week 6 at 0.1 to 3.0 mg/kg.

The protocol was immunoSEQ multiplex PCR, while the TCRdb copy is restricted to in-frame clones and leaves out a portion. The sample shows tens of thousands of clones, about 89% of them seen only once. The sequence was collected from an adult with an advanced solid tumor such as melanoma, head and neck, liver or kidney cancer. This chain connects TRBV2 to TRBJ2-3; D may be TRBD1 or TRBD2 (5 bases each). The material was CD4+ or CD8+ T cells sorted from blood, obtained in a trial of the OX40 agonist ivuxolimab. The CDR3 spells CASSEAGTARGTDTQYF. DNA of the CDR3: TGTGCCAGCAGTGAAGCGGGGACGGCTCGGGGCACAGATACGCAGTATTTT.